This TCR beta chain was obtained from a study of blood T cell repertoires in COVID-19. Method: immunoSEQ multiplex PCR; TCRdb's copy keeps in-frame clones and lacks some. This table has fewer than 350,000 clones, around 90% appearing once. The CDR3 is 14 amino acids. Germline V gene lookup returns CDR1 SNHLY and CDR2 FYNNEI. Losses at the gene ends were 4 bases for V and 2 bases for J; bases not matched to a gene: 1. The sequenced material came from peripheral blood. The V and J genes are TRBV2 and TRBJ2-5; 10 nucleotides match TRBD2. The clonotype originates from a young woman with COVID-19, enrolled during active disease. CDR3 sequence: CASSGTSGQETQYF. The CDR3 region has the DNA TGTGCCAGCAGTGGGACTAGCGGACAAGAGACCCAGTACTTC.